The next 10 T cell receptor beta chains were all read from a single sample in a study of spatial heterogeneity in lung cancer. Points from the study as a whole: The number of expanded tumor alpha and beta chains correlated with mutation number.

TCRdb used MiXCR to reprocess the 5' RACE reads, holding one entry per CDR3 protein. The sample carries about 14,000 distinct CDR3 sequences, approximately 5.6% recorded once. These receptors have no known antigen. Described time point: sample taken at primary tumor resection. The sample consisted of lung tumor tissue, taken at surgery. The receptors come from a female donor with early-stage non-small cell lung cancer.

As for this clonotype: With the library built for alpha chains, this beta chain is off target and its frequency is not meaningful. The chain recombines TRBV13 with TRBJ2-4; D is undetermined. The CDR3 is 15 amino acids. CDR1 is PRHDT, CDR2 FYEKMQ, per germline (reference sequence). V was cut by 8 bases and J by 1 base, with 15 bases left in between. The CDR3 coding sequence is TGTGCCAGCTCCTTGTGGGGTGGGGCCAAAAACATTCAGTACTTC. Translating it yields CASSLWGGAKNIQYF. The whole variable domain, filled in from reference TRBV13 and TRBJ2-4, reads AAGVIQSPRHLIKEKRETATLKCYPIPRHDTVYWYQQGPGQDPQFLISFYEKMQSDKGSIPDRFSAQQFSDYHSELNMSSLELGDSALYFCASSLWGGAKNIQYFGAGTRLSVL.

This clonotype counts as medium-sized. Because this beta chain is a stray read in a library intended to capture alpha chains, its abundance should not be given much weight. The chain couples TRBV4-2 to TRBJ2-6; TRBD1 or TRBD2 may be the D gene (5 bases each). Trimming left V 0 bases short and J 3 bases short, with 9 bases between. CDR3 length: 16 amino acids. Germline CDR1 and CDR2: LGHNA and YNFKEQ. CDR3 loop: CASSQDWDGGANVLTF. The CDR3 DNA reads as TGTGCCAGCAGCCAAGATTGGGACGGTGGGGCCAACGTCCTGACTTTC.

In this sample, this clonotype turned up many times. This beta chain is a stray read from a library made for alpha chains; its abundance is not meaningful. The chain links TRBV7-9 to TRBJ2-3, with D tentatively TRBD1 (5 bases). Deletions cut 5 bases from V and 0 bases from J, with 6 bases between. Germline lookup yields CDR1 SEHNR and CDR2 FQNEAQ (reference sequence). CDR3 length equals 13 residues. CDR3 protein: CASSRQSTDTQYF. CDR3 sequence (DNA): TGTGCCAGCAGCCGACAGAGCACAGATACGCAGTATTTT.

This clonotype was seen many times. This beta chain is off target for a library built for alpha chains, so its abundance means little. The V gene is TRBV15, the J gene TRBJ1-5; D is undetermined. Germline V gene lookup returns CDR1 LNHNV and CDR2 YYDKDF (reference sequence). The CDR3 has 13 amino acids. Trimming stripped 1 base from V and 10 bases from J, with 11 bases between. In nucleotides, the CDR3 is TGTGCCACCAGCAGAGCGGACGGGCTCCCCCAGCATTTT. Translating gives CATSRADGLPQHF.

This clonotype was counted at least ten times. A library made for alpha chains picked up this beta chain off target, so its size means little. V is TRBV7-9 and J is TRBJ1-1; D not certain. Trimming left V 3 bases short and J 10 bases short, with 15 bases between. The germline V gene encodes CDR1 SEHNR and CDR2 FQNEAQ (reference sequence). The CDR3 contains 13 residues. CDR3 region: CASSLGPRSAAFF. The CDR3 region has the DNA TGTGCCAGCAGCTTGGGCCCGCGGAGTGCAGCTTTCTTT. The full variable domain, completed using reference TRBV7-9 and TRBJ1-1, is DTGVSQNPRHKITKRGQNVTFRCDPISEHNRLYWYRQTLGQGPEFLTYFQNEAQLEKSRLLSDRFSAERPKGSFSTLEIQRTEQGDSAMYLCASSLGPRSAAFFGQGTRLTVV.

At least ten counts were recorded for this clonotype. For a library built for alpha chains, this beta chain is a stray read; little rests on its size. V and J are TRBV20-1 and TRBJ1-4, with D unclear. CDR1 DFQATT and CDR2 SNEGSKA come from the germline V gene (reference sequence). The CDR3 is 13 residues long. The V end lost 6 bases, the J end lost 10 bases, and 18 bases lay between the germline ends. CDR3 protein: CSAEPRDRGKLFF. In DNA, the CDR3 is TGCAGTGCCGAACCTAGGGATCGGGGAAAACTGTTTTTT.

At least ten counts were recorded for this clonotype. A library prepared for alpha chains yielded this beta chain as an off-target read; its size is of little meaning. V gene TRBV27 combines with J gene TRBJ1-1; tentatively, D is TRBD1 (5 bases). The germline gives CDR1 MNHEY, CDR2 SMNVEV (reference sequence). This CDR3 contains 14 residues. The V end lost 6 bases, the J end lost 6 bases, and 17 bases lay between the germline ends. CDR3 sequence: CASSQGTEGSEAFF. CDR3 nucleotide sequence: TGTGCCAGCAGCCAAGGGACGGAGGGATCTGAAGCTTTCTTT.

This clonotype has ten or more counts. The library was prepared for alpha chains; this beta chain is a stray read, so its frequency means little. The V call is TRBV3-1, the J call TRBJ2-5; TRBD1 aligns across 7 bases. Germline V gene data show CDR1 as LGHDT and CDR2 as YNNKEL (reference sequence). The CDR3 consists of 12 residues. Trimming cost V 8 bases and J 1 base; bases outside gene matches: 1. The CDR3 loop reads CASRDSQETQYF. CDR3 in DNA: TGTGCCAGCCGGGACAGCCAAGAGACCCAGTACTTC.

This clonotype is medium-sized within its sample. Little can be read into the size of this beta chain, an off-target read in a library designed for alpha chains. The rearrangement joins TRBV29-1 to TRBJ2-1; 8 positions agree with TRBD1. From germline, CDR1 is SQVTM and CDR2 ANQGSEA. CDR3 size: 15 residues. J gave up 8 bases and V 0 bases, and 9 bases lay outside the gene matches. Here the CDR3 DNA reads TGCAGCGTTGAAGAGGGCAGGGGGCGCGTAGATGAGCAGTTCTTC. Translation: CSVEEGRGRVDEQFF.

This clonotype occurred many times. Little can be read into the size of this beta chain, an off-target read in a library designed for alpha chains. The rearrangement joins TRBV12-3 or TRBV12-4 to TRBJ2-7; D uncertain. The ends were cut back, 6 bases at V and 0 bases at J, with 12 bases in the middle. The CDR3 spans 14 residues. The CDR3 here is CASSPRPSSYEQYF. In nucleotides, the CDR3 is TGTGCCAGCAGCCCTCGTCCCAGCTCCTACGAGCAGTACTTC.